Below, 23 T cell receptor beta chains from the same sample are listed, as sequenced in a study of T cells in localized non-small cell lung cancer (TCRdb year 2020). The library was generated by the immunoSEQ multiplex PCR assay. TCRdb's version of the immuneACCESS table is confined to in-frame rearrangements and falls short of the full clone set. An unresolved V gene accounts for under half of the shortfall where checked; the remainder is of unknown origin. The sample records around 15,000 clones, approximately 85% of which are singletons. Jointly, the top ten make up roughly a quarter of the sample. Sequenced here: peripheral blood, sampled before any cancer treatment. These TCRs come from an older female donor with stage I squamous cell lung carcinoma.

This chain uses TRBV9 with TRBJ2-1; perhaps TRBD1 as D (6 bases). Germline assignment: CDR1 SGDLS and CDR2 YYNGEE. V was clipped by 4 bases and J by 2 bases, with 10 bases between them. The CDR3 has 14 residues. Here the CDR3 DNA reads TGTGCCAGCAGCTCAAGGACAGCCTACAATGAGCAGTTCTTC. Protein sequence: CASSSRTAYNEQFF.

The rearrangement links TRBV14 to TRBJ2-1, with 9 bases identical to TRBD2. The V segment lost 0 bases and the J segment 12 bases; nucleotides outside the gene matches: 6. Germline CDR1 reads SGHDN; CDR2 reads FVKESK. The CDR3 totals 14 residues. The CDR3 coding sequence is TGTGCCAGCAGCCAAGACAGCCCAGCGGGAGGGCAGTTCTTC. This translates into CASSQDSPAGGQFF.

The table lists this clone with a count of one. The CDR3 DNA sequence: TGTGCCAGCACGAAGACAGGGATCGGGACCGGGGAGCTGTTTTTT. This translates into CASTKTGIGTGELFF. The chain is built from TRBV6-5 and TRBJ2-2; 7 bases are shared with TRBD1. Germline trimming cut 7 bases from V and 5 bases from J; bases unmatched to any gene: 10. The germline V gene encodes CDR1 MNHEY and CDR2 SVGAGI. The CDR3 length is 15 residues.

The V and J genes are TRBV11-2 and TRBJ2-7; D is undetermined. CDR1 is SGHAT, CDR2 FQNNGV, per germline. This CDR3 comprises 14 residues. V was pared by 2 bases and J by 6 bases, with 14 bases between. The CDR3 reads CASSLSQRRIEQYF. CDR3 DNA: TGTGCCAGCAGCTTATCGCAGCGCCGGATCGAGCAGTACTTC. Variable domain in full (rest from reference TRBV11-2 and TRBJ2-7): EAGVAQSPRYKIIEKRQSVAFWCNPISGHATLYWYQQILGQGPKLLIQFQNNGVVDDSQLPKDRFSAERLKGVDSTLKIQPAKLEDSAVYLCASSLSQRRIEQYFGPGTRLTVT.

The rearrangement uses TRBV5-4 and TRBJ2-1, with 8 nucleotides matching TRBD1. Germline assignment: CDR1 SGHNT and CDR2 YYREEE (reference sequence). The CDR3 length is 16 residues. V was pared by 4 bases and J by 1 base, with 7 bases of the junction left unmatched. The chain's CDR3 is CASSRTGTGSYNEQFF. The CDR3 DNA sequence: TGTGCCAGCAGCCGCACCGGGACAGGATCCTACAATGAGCAGTTCTTC.

For the CDR3, the DNA is TGTGCCAGCAGCTTGGCTACCTCGAACACCGGGGAGCTGTTTTTT. Its protein is CASSLATSNTGELFF. The chain combines TRBV5-6 with TRBJ2-2; D ambiguous. This CDR3 has 15 residues. CDR1 and CDR2 (germline): SGHDT, YYEEEE. The V end was cut by 0 bases, the J end by 0 bases, with 6 bases between.

V and J are TRBV19 and TRBJ2-7; D gene ambiguous. Germline CDR1 reads LNHDA; CDR2 reads SQIVND (reference sequence). Trimming removed 4 bases from V and 0 bases from J, with 16 bases in between. The CDR3 is 16 residues long. CDR3 nucleotides: TGTGCCAGTAGTACCCTGGACGGAAAGAGCTCCTACGAGCAGTACTTC. This gives the protein CASSTLDGKSSYEQYF.

This clone was detected a few times. This chain links TRBV7-2 with TRBJ2-3; 7 nucleotides match TRBD1. This CDR3 is built from 15 residues. The germline CDR1 and CDR2 sequences are SGHTA and FQGNSA. Germline trimming cut 4 bases from V and 2 bases from J; bases unmatched to any gene: 6. CDR3 loop: CASSSTGYATDTQYF. CDR3 in DNA: TGTGCCAGCAGCTCGACAGGGTACGCCACAGATACGCAGTATTTT.

The CDR3 DNA follows: TGTGCCATCAGTGAGTCGACGGGAGGGAGGAATGAGCAGTTCTTC. This sequence encodes CAISESTGGRNEQFF. The chain carries TRBV10-3 and TRBJ2-1; 8 nucleotides agree with TRBD2. V shed 0 bases and J 7 bases; nucleotides not matched to a gene: 5. This CDR3 region has 15 residues. Per germline, CDR1 ENHRY and CDR2 SYGVKD.

The chain has TRBV19 and TRBJ2-7, with 7 bases lining up with TRBD2. The length of the CDR3 is 13 residues. CDR1 is LNHDA and CDR2 is SQIVND in the germline V gene (reference sequence). Trimming removed 3 bases from V and 6 bases from J; junction bases left unmatched: 5. CDR3 region: CASSIRGGFEQYF. DNA for the CDR3: TGTGCCAGTAGTATTAGGGGAGGGTTCGAGCAGTACTTC.

This sequence joins TRBV7-2 and TRBJ1-2; TRBD1 is a possible D gene (5 bases). Germline assignment: CDR1 SGHTA and CDR2 FQGNSA. The CDR3 totals 14 residues. V lost 5 bases to trimming and J lost 6 bases, with 16 bases between them. The CDR3 here is CASSLSVGRDGYTF. For the CDR3, the DNA is TGTGCCAGCAGCCTATCAGTGGGGCGGGATGGCTACACCTTC.

The chain has TRBV7-2 and TRBJ2-6; D gene ambiguous. From germline, CDR1 is SGHTA and CDR2 FQGNSA. The length of the CDR3 is 16 residues. V was trimmed by 1 base and J by 0 bases, leaving 7 bases between them. The CDR3 DNA follows: TGTGCCAGCAGCTTAGGATCCTTCTCTGGGGCCAACGTCCTGACTTTC. This codes for CASSLGSFSGANVLTF. Combining the CDR3 with reference TRBV7-2 and TRBJ2-6 gives the whole variable domain GAGVSQSPSNKVTEKGKDVELRCDPISGHTALYWYRQSLGQGLEFLIYFQGNSAPDKSGLPSDRFSAERTGGSVSTLTIQRTQQEDSAVYLCASSLGSFSGANVLTFGAGSRLTVL.

The chain has TRBV19 and TRBJ2-3, with a possible D match to TRBD1 (6 bases). Germline loops: CDR1 LNHDA, CDR2 SQIVND (reference sequence). CDR3 length equals 15 residues. V dropped 6 bases and J dropped 0 bases, with 13 bases sitting between them. In DNA form, the CDR3 reads TGTGCCAGTAGACAGGGAACGACTAGCACAGATACGCAGTATTTT. Translated, it gives CASRQGTTSTDTQYF.

The genes are TRBV7-2 and TRBJ2-6, with D perhaps given as TRBD1 or TRBD2 (5 bases each). Germline CDR1 is SGHTA and CDR2 is FQGNSA. The CDR3 has 18 residues. V shed 3 bases and J shed 0 bases, with 15 bases lying between them. DNA for the CDR3: TGTGCCAGCAGCTTGAGGGACGGAGAGAGCTCTGGGGCCAACGTCCTGACTTTC. It codes for CASSLRDGESSGANVLTF.

The gene calls are TRBV5-1 and TRBJ1-2, with TRBD1 matching over 10 bases. Losses at the gene ends were 1 base for V and 7 bases for J; bases not matched to a gene: 10. Germline assignment: CDR1 SGHRS and CDR2 YFSETQ. There are 16 residues in the CDR3. The CDR3 DNA follows: TGCGCCAGCAGCTTGATCCAGACAGGGGGCTTGACTGGCTACACCTTC. This sequence encodes CASSLIQTGGLTGYTF.

The J gene is TRBJ2-2, the V gene TRBV5-1; 7 bases map to TRBD1. Germline CDR1 and CDR2: SGHRS and YFSETQ. CDR3 length: 15 residues. V gave up 4 bases and J gave up 0 bases; unmatched junction bases: 3. The CDR3 DNA sequence: TGCGCCAGCAGCCCCGGGACAGCGAACACCGGGGAGCTGTTTTTT. Translation gives CASSPGTANTGELFF.

This chain uses TRBV29-1 with TRBJ2-2, with 10 positions matching TRBD1. The trim removed 7 bases at V and 6 bases at J, leaving 5 bases unmatched. Germline V CDR1 and CDR2: SQVTM, ANQGSEA. This CDR3 has 13 residues. CDR3 sequence (DNA): TGCAGCGCAACCGGGACAGGGGCCGGGGAGCTGTTTTTT. Its translation: CSATGTGAGELFF.

This clone was detected a few times. The V and J genes are TRBV19 and TRBJ1-1; 9 positions match TRBD1. Germline V CDR1 and CDR2: LNHDA, SQIVND (reference sequence). J lost 4 bases, V lost 4 bases, and 10 bases had no gene match. The CDR3 totals 16 residues. The CDR3: CASSTGRQGGGTEAFF. CDR3 bases: TGTGCCAGTAGTACCGGTAGACAGGGGGGTGGCACTGAAGCTTTCTTT.

CDR3 DNA sequence: TGTGCCATCACCCCTGGCCCGGCAGGGAGTAACTATGGCTACACCTTC. It yields the protein CAITPGPAGSNYGYTF. This chain uses TRBV10-3 with TRBJ1-2, with D perhaps TRBD1 (5 bases). Germline V gene lookup returns CDR1 ENHRY and CDR2 SYGVKD. The V gene lost 7 bases and the J gene lost 1 base, with 19 bases spanning the gap. The CDR3 is 16 residues long.

The rearrangement joins TRBV6-1 to TRBJ1-5; 8 nucleotides match TRBD1. Germline lookup yields CDR1 MNHNS and CDR2 SASEGT. This CDR3 is 11 amino acids long. V trimming: 5 bases; J trimming: 11 bases; junction bases outside the gene matches: 2. CDR3 sequence: CASSQGAAQHF. The CDR3 bases are TGTGCCAGCAGTCAGGGGGCGGCCCAGCATTTT.

This rearrangement joins TRBV23-1 to TRBJ2-1; tentatively, D is TRBD1 or TRBD2 (5 bases each). TRBV23-1 is marked as an open reading frame, function uncertain. The CDR3 is 12 amino acids. With 7 bases removed from V and 6 bases from J, the gap between germline ends came to 10 bases. CDR3 sequence (DNA): TGCGCCAGCAAAAGTGGGGGCAATGAGCAGTTCTTC. Residues: CASKSGGNEQFF.

In its sample, this clone was seen once. The chain is built from TRBV30 and TRBJ2-6; TRBD2 might be the D (6 bases). Trimming took off 3 bases at V and 4 bases at J, with 13 bases between the two ends. Germline V gene sequence: CDR1 GTSNPN, CDR2 SVGIG (reference sequence). This CDR3 is 15 amino acids long. This chain's CDR3 is CAWRKEGAGANVLTF. The CDR3 DNA reads TGTGCCTGGAGAAAGGAGGGCGCCGGGGCCAACGTCCTGACTTTC. The whole variable domain, remainder taken from reference TRBV30 and TRBJ2-6, is SQTIHQWPATLVQPVGSPLSLECTVEGTSNPNLYWYRQAAGRGLQLLFYSVGIGQISSEVPQNLSASRPQDRQFILSSKKLLLSDSGFYLCAWRKEGAGANVLTFGAGSRLTVL.

Only one count was recorded for this clone. This chain connects TRBV6-5 to TRBJ2-4; D is perhaps TRBD1 (6 bases). With 2 bases removed from V and 1 base from J, the gap between germline ends came to 12 bases. Germline V gene lookup returns CDR1 MNHEY and CDR2 SVGAGI. This CDR3 comprises 16 residues. The CDR3 DNA reads as TGTGCCAGCAGTTACCTACAGGGATTGGCCAAAAACATTCAGTACTTC. Its protein product is CASSYLQGLAKNIQYF.